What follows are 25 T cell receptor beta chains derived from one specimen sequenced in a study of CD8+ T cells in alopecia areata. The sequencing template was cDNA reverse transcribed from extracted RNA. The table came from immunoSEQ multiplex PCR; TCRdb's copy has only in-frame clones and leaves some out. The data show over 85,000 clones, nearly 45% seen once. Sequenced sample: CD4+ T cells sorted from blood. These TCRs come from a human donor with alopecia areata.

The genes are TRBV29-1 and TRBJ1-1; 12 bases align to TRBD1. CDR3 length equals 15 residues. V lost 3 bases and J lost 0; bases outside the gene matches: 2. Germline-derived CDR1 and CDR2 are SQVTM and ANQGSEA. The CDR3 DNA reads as TGCAGCGTTGAGGGGACAGGGGGCCTGAACACTGAAGCTTTCTTT. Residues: CSVEGTGGLNTEAFF.

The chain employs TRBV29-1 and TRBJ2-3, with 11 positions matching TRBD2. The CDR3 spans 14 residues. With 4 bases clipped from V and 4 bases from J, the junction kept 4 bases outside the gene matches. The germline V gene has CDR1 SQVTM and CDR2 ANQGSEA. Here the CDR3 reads CSVASGGRADTQYF. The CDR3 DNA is TGCAGCGTTGCTAGCGGGGGGCGGGCAGATACGCAGTATTTT.

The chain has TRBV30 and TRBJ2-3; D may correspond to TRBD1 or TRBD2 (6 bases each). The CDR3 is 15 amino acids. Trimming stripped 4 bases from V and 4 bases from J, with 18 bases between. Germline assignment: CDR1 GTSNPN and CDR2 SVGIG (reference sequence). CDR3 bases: TGTGCCTGGATGAGGAAGGGGGGTAGCGCAGATACGCAGTATTTT. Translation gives CAWMRKGGSADTQYF.

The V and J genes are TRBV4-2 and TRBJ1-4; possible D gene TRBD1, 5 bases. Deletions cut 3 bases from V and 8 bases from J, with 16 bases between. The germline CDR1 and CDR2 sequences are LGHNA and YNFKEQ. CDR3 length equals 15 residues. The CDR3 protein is CASSQRGGGSEKLFF. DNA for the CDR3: TGTGCCAGCAGCCAGAGGGGTGGCGGCAGCGAAAAACTGTTTTTT.

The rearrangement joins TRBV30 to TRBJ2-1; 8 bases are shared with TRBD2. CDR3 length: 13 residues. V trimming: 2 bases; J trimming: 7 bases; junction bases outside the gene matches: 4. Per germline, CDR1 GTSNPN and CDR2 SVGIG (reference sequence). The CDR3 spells CAWSRIAGNEQFF. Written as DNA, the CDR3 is TGTGCCTGGAGTCGAATAGCGGGGAATGAGCAGTTCTTC.

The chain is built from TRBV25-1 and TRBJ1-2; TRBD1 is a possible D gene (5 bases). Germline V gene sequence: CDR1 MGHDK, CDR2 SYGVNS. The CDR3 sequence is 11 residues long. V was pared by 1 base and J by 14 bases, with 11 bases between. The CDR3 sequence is CASSEWDRTTF. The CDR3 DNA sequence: TGTGCCAGCAGTGAATGGGACCGCACAACCTTC.

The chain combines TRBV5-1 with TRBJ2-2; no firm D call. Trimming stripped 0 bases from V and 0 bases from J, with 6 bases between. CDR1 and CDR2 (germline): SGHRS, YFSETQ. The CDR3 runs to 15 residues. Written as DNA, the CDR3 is TGCGCCAGCAGCTTGGCACAATCGAACACCGGGGAGCTGTTTTTT. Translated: CASSLAQSNTGELFF.

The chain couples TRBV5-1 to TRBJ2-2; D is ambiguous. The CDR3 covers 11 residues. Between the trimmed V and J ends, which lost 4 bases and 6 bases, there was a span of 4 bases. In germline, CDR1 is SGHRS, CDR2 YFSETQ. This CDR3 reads CASSRAGELFF. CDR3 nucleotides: TGCGCCAGCAGCCGAGCCGGGGAGCTGTTTTTT.

The CDR3 here is CASSEGSGGYEQYF. As DNA, the CDR3 is TGTGCCAGCAGTGAGGGCAGCGGCGGCTACGAGCAGTACTTC. The V call is TRBV25-1, the J call TRBJ2-7, with TRBD2 as a possible D gene (5 bases). Trimming took 3 bases from V and 3 from J, leaving 12 bases between them. Germline CDR1 and CDR2: MGHDK and SYGVNS. This CDR3 contains 14 residues.

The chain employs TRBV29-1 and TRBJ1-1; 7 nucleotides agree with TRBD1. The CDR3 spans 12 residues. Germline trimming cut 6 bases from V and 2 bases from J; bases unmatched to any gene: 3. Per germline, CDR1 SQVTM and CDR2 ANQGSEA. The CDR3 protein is CSVQGINTEAFF. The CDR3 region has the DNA TGCAGCGTACAGGGGATAAACACTGAAGCTTTCTTT.

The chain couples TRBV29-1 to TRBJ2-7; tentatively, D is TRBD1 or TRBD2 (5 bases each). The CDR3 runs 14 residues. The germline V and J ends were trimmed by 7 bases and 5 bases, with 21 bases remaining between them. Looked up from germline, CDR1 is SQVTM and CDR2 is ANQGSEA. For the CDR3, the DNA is TGCAGCGCTCATGGGGGTCCGATCGGTAACGAGCAGTACTTC. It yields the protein CSAHGGPIGNEQYF.

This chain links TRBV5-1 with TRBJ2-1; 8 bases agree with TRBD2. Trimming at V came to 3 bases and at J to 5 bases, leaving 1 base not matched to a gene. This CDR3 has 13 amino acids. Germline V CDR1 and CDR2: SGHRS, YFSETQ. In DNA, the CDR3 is TGCGCCAGCAGCTCGGGACTAGACAATGAGCAGTTCTTC. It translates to CASSSGLDNEQFF.

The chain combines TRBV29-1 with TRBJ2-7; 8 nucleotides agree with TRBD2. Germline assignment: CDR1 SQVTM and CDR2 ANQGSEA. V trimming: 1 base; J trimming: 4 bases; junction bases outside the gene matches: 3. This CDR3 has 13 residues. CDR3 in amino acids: CSVEGGGIYEQYF. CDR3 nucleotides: TGCAGCGTTGAAGGCGGGGGGATATACGAGCAGTACTTC.

The CDR3 protein is CASTRGGNQPQHF. The CDR3 nucleotides read TGTGCCAGCACGAGGGGGGGCAATCAGCCCCAGCATTTT. The J gene is TRBJ1-5, the V gene TRBV6-6, with a weak D call TRBD1 (6 bases). V was clipped by 7 bases and J by 2 bases, with 9 bases between them. From germline, CDR1 is MNHNY and CDR2 SVGAGI (reference sequence). CDR3 length: 13 residues.

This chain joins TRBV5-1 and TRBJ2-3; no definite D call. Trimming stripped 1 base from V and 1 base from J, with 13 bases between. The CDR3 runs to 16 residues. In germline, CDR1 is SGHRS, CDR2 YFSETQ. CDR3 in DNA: TGCGCCAGCAGCTTGAGTGGAGCAAGCCGCACAGATACGCAGTATTTT. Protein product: CASSLSGASRTDTQYF.

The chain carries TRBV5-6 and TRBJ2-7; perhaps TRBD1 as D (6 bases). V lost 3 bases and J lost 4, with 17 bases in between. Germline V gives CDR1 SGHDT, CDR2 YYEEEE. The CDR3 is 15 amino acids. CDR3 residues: CASSSYPNQGYEQYF. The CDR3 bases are TGTGCCAGCAGCTCCTACCCGAACCAGGGGTACGAGCAGTACTTC.

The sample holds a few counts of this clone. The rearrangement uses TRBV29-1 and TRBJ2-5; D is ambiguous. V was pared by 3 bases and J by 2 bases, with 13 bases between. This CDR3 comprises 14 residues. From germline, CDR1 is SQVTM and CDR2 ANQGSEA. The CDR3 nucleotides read TGCAGCGTTGATATAGGTGGGCTACAAGAGACCCAGTACTTC. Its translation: CSVDIGGLQETQYF.

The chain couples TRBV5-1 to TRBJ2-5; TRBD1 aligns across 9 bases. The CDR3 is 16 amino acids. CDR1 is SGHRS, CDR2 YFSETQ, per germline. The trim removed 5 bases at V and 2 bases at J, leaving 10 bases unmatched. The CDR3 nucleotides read TGCGCCAGCAGTTCACTGGACAGGGGAGGGCAAGAGACCCAGTACTTC. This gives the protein CASSSLDRGGQETQYF.

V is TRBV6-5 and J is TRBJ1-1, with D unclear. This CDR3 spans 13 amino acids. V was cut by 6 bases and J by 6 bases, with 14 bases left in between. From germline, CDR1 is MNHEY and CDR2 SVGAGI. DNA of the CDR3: TGTGCCAGCAGCCGGGTTCCGTATGCTGAAGCTTTCTTT. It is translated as CASSRVPYAEAFF.

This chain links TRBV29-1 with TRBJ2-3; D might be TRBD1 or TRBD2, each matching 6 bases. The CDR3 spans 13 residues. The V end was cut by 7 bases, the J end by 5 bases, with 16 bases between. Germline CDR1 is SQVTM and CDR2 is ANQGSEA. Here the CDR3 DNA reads TGCAGCGGTAGGACGGGGGCGGGAGATACGCAGTATTTT. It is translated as CSGRTGAGDTQYF.

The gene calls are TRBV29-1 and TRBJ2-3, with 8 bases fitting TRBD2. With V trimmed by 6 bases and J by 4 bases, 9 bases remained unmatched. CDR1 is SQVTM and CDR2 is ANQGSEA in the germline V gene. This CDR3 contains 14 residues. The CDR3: CSVASGRAPDTQYF. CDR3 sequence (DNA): TGCAGCGTCGCAAGCGGGAGAGCCCCAGATACGCAGTATTTT.

Written as DNA, the CDR3 is TGTGCCAGCAGCTTAGGGTCTGAAGCTTTCTTT. Translating gives CASSLGSEAFF. This sequence joins TRBV7-2 and TRBJ1-1; D unclear. Germline CDR1 SGHTA, CDR2 FQGNSA. This CDR3 comprises 11 residues. Between the trimmed V and J ends, which lost 1 base and 6 bases, there was a span of 3 bases.

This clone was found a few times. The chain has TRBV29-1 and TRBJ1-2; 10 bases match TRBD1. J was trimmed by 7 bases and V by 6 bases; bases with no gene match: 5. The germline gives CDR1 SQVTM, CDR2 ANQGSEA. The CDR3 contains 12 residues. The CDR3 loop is CSVDRGRSGYTF. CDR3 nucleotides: TGCAGCGTAGACAGGGGGCGAAGTGGCTACACCTTC.

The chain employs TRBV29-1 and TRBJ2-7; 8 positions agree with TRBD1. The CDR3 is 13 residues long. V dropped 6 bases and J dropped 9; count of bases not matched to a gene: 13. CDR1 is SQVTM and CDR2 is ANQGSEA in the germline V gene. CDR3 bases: TGCAGCGTCGCCCCGGGACAGGTCGGGCGGCAGTACTTC. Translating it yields CSVAPGQVGRQYF.

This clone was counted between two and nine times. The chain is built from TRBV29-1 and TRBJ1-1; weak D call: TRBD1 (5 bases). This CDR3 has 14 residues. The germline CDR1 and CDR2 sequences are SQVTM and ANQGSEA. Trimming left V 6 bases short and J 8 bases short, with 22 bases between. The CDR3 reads CSVLLSSKGREAFF. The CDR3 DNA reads TGCAGCGTCCTCCTGTCGTCGAAGGGGCGGGAAGCTTTCTTT.